This T cell receptor beta chain was sequenced for a study of OX40 agonist ivuxolimab in advanced cancers. About the research overall: Cancers in dose escalation were hepatocellular, melanoma, renal cell and head and neck. With a range of roughly 20 to 80, age averaged approximately 55 years, and about 82% were male.

Only in-frame clones appear in the TCRdb table, and some are missing; sequencing was by immunoSEQ multiplex PCR. Found here are around 43,000 clones, 75% to 90% of them singletons; the top ten hold about an eighth. The CDR3 contains 15 residues. Per the germline V gene, CDR1 is LGHNA and CDR2 is YSLEER. The V and J ends lost 7 bases and 4 bases, in that order; junction bases with no gene match: 7. The chain has TRBV4-3 and TRBJ1-1, with 12 bases matching TRBD1. The sequences come from CD4+ or CD8+ T cells sorted from blood, collected in a trial of the OX40 agonist ivuxolimab. This TCR was sampled from an adult with an advanced solid tumor such as melanoma, head and neck, liver or kidney cancer. The CDR3, as DNA: TGCGCCAGCAAGGGACAGGGGGCCTCGGGCACTGAAGCTTTCTTT. This translates into CASKGQGASGTEAFF.